Listed below are T cell receptor beta chains from one sample, sequenced in a study of T cell responses to AZD1222 COVID-19 vaccine. TCRdb's copy holds only in-frame clones and misses some; the assay was immunoSEQ multiplex PCR. The sample consists of fewer than 110,000 clones, approximately 92% of them appearing once. The sample in question was peripheral blood, obtained 28 days after the second AZD1222 dose. These receptors all stem from an adult who received the AZD1222 COVID-19 vaccine. CDR3s include the opening cysteine and the closing phenylalanine or tryptophan. D genes are given only for firm matches.

TRBJ2-7,-,TRBV11-1,CASSLVWAYEQYF
TRBJ1-2,-,TRBV6-2/TRBV6-3,CASSHRSEPNYGYTF
TRBJ1-1,-,TRBV18,CASSTTVDTEAFF
TRBJ2-7,TRBD2,TRBV15,CATSTGLAYEQYF
TRBJ1-1,-,TRBV27,CASSLRQPLLMNTEAFF
TRBJ1-1,-,TRBV18,CASSPSSNTEAFF
TRBJ2-2,-,TRBV7-2,CASSLRGRGGELFF
TRBJ2-5,TRBD1,TRBV6-5,CASSRQGRETQYF
TRBJ1-2,-,TRBV7-9,CASSAAENYGYTF
TRBJ2-7,TRBD1,TRBV7-8,CASSALSGQGLAEQYF
TRBJ2-1,TRBD2,TRBV7-3,CASSLGTSGAHNEQFF
TRBJ2-3,-,TRBV7-3,CASSLRGRTDTQYF
TRBJ1-2,-,TRBV9,CASSRETLYGYTF
TRBJ2-1,-,TRBV14,CASSQANEQFF
TRBJ2-1,-,TRBV12-3/TRBV12-4,CASSPIAPNEQFF
TRBJ1-2,TRBD1,TRBV2,CVPGGGAGGYTF
TRBJ2-7,-,TRBV10-2,CASSTTSYEQYF
TRBJ1-1,-,TRBV30,CAWSVARGYTEAFF
TRBJ1-3,-,TRBV6-5,CASSYSAGGRNTIYF
TRBJ2-2,-,TRBV6-5,CASSYSGLKSGELFF
TRBJ1-6,-,TRBV9,CASSTGTDNSPLHF
TRBJ1-1,-,TRBV5-6,CASSLSWGEVDTEAFF
TRBJ2-5,-,TRBV5-1,CASSFSGIGQETQYF
TRBJ2-1,-,TRBV27,CASSSGGGLGEQFF
TRBJ1-6,-,TRBV3-1/TRBV3-2,CASSPSAGGGISPLHF
TRBJ2-7,-,TRBV7-2,CASSLGEWRVVEQYF
TRBJ2-5,-,TRBV3-1/TRBV3-2,CASSQARAETQYF
TRBJ2-2,TRBD2,TRBV11-2,CASSSPETSGPGELFF
TRBJ2-1,TRBD1,TRBV11-3,CASSPGAGTGALLFSEQFF
TRBJ1-1,-,TRBV9,CASSDGRQVGVNTEAFF
TRBJ1-1,-,TRBV6-5,CAVDTNTEAFF
TRBJ1-1,-,TRBV28,CASSLEAERDTEAFF
TRBJ2-7,TRBD2,TRBV24-1,CATSDSRLAGFYEQYF
TRBJ2-6,TRBD2,TRBV12-5,CATQQRDGANVLTF
TRBJ2-4,-,TRBV21-1,CAIERDNGLAKNIQYF